This TCR beta chain was sequenced during a study of shared clonotypes between healthy human individuals. This table comes from immunoSEQ multiplex PCR, and its TCRdb copy is limited to in-frame clones, with some not included. The table has about 2.1 million clones, about 94% seen once. Concerning this clone itself: What it binds is unknown.

Naive CD8 cells lacked CD45RO and underwent positive selection for CCR7, leaving out terminally differentiated effector memory CD45RA+ cells. Study outcomes and limitations: It was the non-shared clonotypes that had lower generation probabilities than clonotypes shared by all four donors.

Trimming shortened V by 4 bases and J by 3 bases, and 6 bases separated the two germline ends. Germline V gene data show CDR1 as SGDLS and CDR2 as YYNGEE. CDR3 length equals 12 residues. This receptor was identified in a man aged 18 to 29 in good health. Some clones in this sample may be carry-over from other donors' samples. Source material: naive CD8+ T cells from PBMCs. V gene TRBV9 combines with J gene TRBJ2-3; D unclear. The DNA of the CDR3 is TGTGCCAGCAGCTCTCAGACAGATACGCAGTATTTT. It translates to CASSSQTDTQYF.